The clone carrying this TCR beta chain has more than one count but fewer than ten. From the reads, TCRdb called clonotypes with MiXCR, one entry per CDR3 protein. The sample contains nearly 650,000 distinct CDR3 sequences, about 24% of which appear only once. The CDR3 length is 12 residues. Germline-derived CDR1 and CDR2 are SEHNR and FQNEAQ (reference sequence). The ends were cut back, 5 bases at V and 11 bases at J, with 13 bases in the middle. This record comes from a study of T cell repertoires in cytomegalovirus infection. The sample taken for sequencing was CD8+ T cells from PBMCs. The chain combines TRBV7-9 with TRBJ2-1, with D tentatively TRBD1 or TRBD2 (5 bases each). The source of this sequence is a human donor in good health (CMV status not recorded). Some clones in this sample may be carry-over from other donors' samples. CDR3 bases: TGTGCCAGCAGCGGGACCCCCCACCAGCAGTTCTTC. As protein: CASSGTPHQQFF.